The rows below give T cell receptor beta chains drawn from one sample of a study of cytomegalovirus exposure and HLA in healthy donors. TCRdb's copy holds only in-frame clones and misses some; the assay was immunoSEQ multiplex PCR. The table has 140,000 or so clones, approximately 79% seen once; the top ten hold 1.5% to 2%. The sequenced material came from PBMCs. The receptors were sampled from a woman aged 25 to 39 in good health and CMV-seronegative. Each CDR3 is given with its conserved first and last residue. Fields, in order: V gene, J gene, clone size, D gene, CDR3 protein, CDR3 DNA. D genes are given only for firm matches. Clone size, where shown, is once, few, many, or a class for clones that have expanded.

>TRBV18|TRBJ2-7|-|TRBD1
CASSPRQGDKQYF
TGTGCCAGCTCACCGAGACAGGGTGATAAGCAGTACTTC
>TRBV6-5|TRBJ1-3|once|-
CASTRASGNTIYF
TGTGCCAGCACTCGAGCTTCTGGAAACACCATATATTTT
>TRBV7-6|TRBJ2-3|-|TRBD2
CASSKEGSGGFTQYF
TGTGCCAGCAGCAAAGAAGGTAGCGGGGGATTTACGCAGTATTTT
>TRBV9|TRBJ1-2|-|TRBD1
CASATGGFYGYTF
TGTGCCAGCGCCACAGGGGGCTTTTATGGCTACACCTTC
>TRBV9|TRBJ2-3|-|-
CASSVALDTQYF
TGTGCCAGCAGCGTAGCTTTAGATACGCAGTATTTT
>TRBV19|TRBJ2-1|-|-
CASSKNFYNEQFF
TGTGCCAGTAGTAAAAACTTTTACAATGAGCAGTTCTTC
>TRBV5-6|TRBJ1-5|-|TRBD1
CASSFLQGAGQPQHF
TGTGCCAGCAGCTTTCTACAGGGGGCGGGGCAGCCCCAGCATTTT
>TRBV14|TRBJ1-1|few|-
CASSRLQGGTEAFF
TGTGCCAGCAGCCGACTACAGGGTGGCACTGAAGCTTTCTTT
>TRBV5-5|TRBJ2-3|-|-
CASSLEGTLSTDTQYF
TGTGCCAGCAGCTTGGAAGGGACTCTTAGCACAGATACGCAGTATTTT
>TRBV27|TRBJ2-7|-|TRBD1
CASSIPGQGGEQYF
TGTGCCAGCTCCATCCCAGGACAGGGGGGCGAGCAGTACTTC
>TRBV6-6|TRBJ2-1|-|-
CASTTGWGEQFF
TGTGCCAGCACCACAGGGTGGGGTGAGCAGTTCTTC
>TRBV6-1|TRBJ2-7|few|-
CASSEGGASTYEQYF
TGTGCCAGCAGTGAAGGTGGAGCCTCAACCTACGAGCAGTACTTC
>TRBV30|TRBJ2-7|once|-
CAWSVGGPSYEQYF
TGTGCCTGGAGTGTCGGAGGGCCCTCCTACGAGCAGTACTTC
>TRBV30|TRBJ1-2|-|TRBD1
CAWTSGQGYYGYTF
TGTGCCTGGACCTCGGGACAGGGCTACTATGGCTACACCTTC
>TRBV29-1|TRBJ1-4|-|-
CSVGWRTNEKLFF
TGCAGCGTTGGCTGGCGGACTAATGAAAAACTGTTTTTT
>TRBV6-5|TRBJ1-2|few|TRBD1
CASSYPGQGFGYTF
TGTGCCAGCAGTTACCCGGGACAGGGGTTTGGCTACACCTTC
>TRBV30|TRBJ2-1|-|TRBD2
CAWSVPSGGHDEQFF
TGTGCCTGGAGTGTACCTAGCGGGGGGCACGATGAGCAGTTCTTC
>TRBV9|TRBJ1-1|-|TRBD1
CASSRGQGNTEAFF
TGTGCCAGCAGTAGGGGACAGGGAAACACTGAAGCTTTCTTT
>TRBV6-5|TRBJ1-2|-|-
CASSYSGAGFNYGYTF
TGTGCCAGCAGTTACTCTGGCGCGGGGTTTAACTATGGCTACACCTTC
>TRBV13|TRBJ1-5|few|-
CASSPGGNQPQHF
TGTGCCAGCAGCCCGGGGGGGAATCAGCCCCAGCATTTT
>TRBV5-1|TRBJ2-7|-|-
CASRERPNSYEQYF
TGCGCCAGCAGAGAGCGCCCGAACTCCTACGAGCAGTACTTC
>TRBV5-4|TRBJ1-6|few|TRBD1
CASSLEGTVQNSPLHF
TGTGCCAGCAGCTTGGAAGGGACAGTGCAAAATTCACCCCTCCACTTT
>TRBV4-1|TRBJ2-1|-|TRBD1
CASSQGTGEGQFF
TGCGCCAGCAGCCAAGGGACAGGGGAAGGGCAGTTCTTC
>TRBV14|TRBJ1-2|-|-
CASSPQNYGYTF
TGTGCCAGCAGCCCCCAAAACTATGGCTACACCTTC
>TRBV30|TRBJ1-4|-|-
CAWRGGRFEKLFF
TGTGCCTGGAGGGGAGGGCGATTTGAAAAACTGTTTTTT
>TRBV5-4|TRBJ2-2|-|TRBD1
CASSTGTGGTGELFF
TGTGCCAGCAGCACCGGGACAGGGGGCACCGGGGAGCTGTTTTTT
>TRBV11-2|TRBJ2-6|-|-
CASEPTGANVLTF
TGTGCCAGCGAGCCTACTGGGGCCAACGTCCTGACTTTC
>TRBV2|TRBJ2-3|-|TRBD1
CAATTGNLDTQYF
TGTGCCGCCACGACAGGGAATCTTGATACGCAGTATTTT
>TRBV4-1|TRBJ1-2|-|-
CASSHRIGGYGYTF
TGCGCCAGCAGCCACCGAATAGGCGGTTATGGCTACACCTTC
>TRBV9|TRBJ2-7|-|TRBD2
CASSYGLVDDEQYF
TGTGCCAGCAGCTACGGACTAGTAGATGACGAGCAGTACTTC
>TRBV28|TRBJ1-2|once|-
CATTGWDGYTF
TGTGCCACGACGGGGTGGGATGGCTACACCTTC
>TRBV6-4|TRBJ1-6|-|-
CASSVNIYSPLHF
TGTGCCAGCAGTGTTAATATCTATTCACCCCTCCACTTT
>TRBV27|TRBJ1-1|-|-
CASSSRNVGGNTEAFF
TGTGCCAGCAGTTCAAGAAACGTGGGAGGGAACACTGAAGCTTTCTTT
>TRBV11-2|TRBJ1-4|-|-
CASSLSLVDEKLFF
TGTGCCAGCAGCTTAAGCTTAGTGGATGAAAAACTGTTTTTT
>TRBV7-2|TRBJ1-3|few|TRBD1
CASSLGASTGSGNTIYF
TGTGCCAGCAGCTTAGGGGCCTCGACAGGGTCTGGAAACACCATATATTTT
>TRBV27|TRBJ1-1|-|-
CASSLRGLTEAFF
TGTGCCAGCAGTTTAAGGGGACTCACTGAAGCTTTCTTT
>TRBV18|TRBJ1-1|-|-
CASSPNRDTEAFF
TGTGCCAGCTCACCAAACAGGGACACTGAAGCTTTCTTT
>TRBV7-8|TRBJ1-5|-|-
CASSLTDNQPQHF
TGTGCCAGCAGCCTGACAGACAATCAGCCCCAGCATTTT
>TRBV6-1|TRBJ1-1|few|-
CASSVQGPSEAFF
TGTGCCAGCAGTGTGCAGGGCCCATCTGAAGCTTTCTTT
>TRBV11-2|TRBJ1-1|-|TRBD1
CASSSRTGNTEAFF
TGTGCCAGCAGCTCGAGGACAGGGAACACTGAAGCTTTCTTT
>TRBV9|TRBJ2-3|-|-
CASSVGGGPTDTQYF
TGTGCCAGCAGCGTAGGTGGAGGGCCCACAGATACGCAGTATTTT
>TRBV7-9|TRBJ1-1|once|-
CASSATPLEAFF
TGTGCCAGCAGTGCGACACCTCTTGAAGCTTTCTTT
>TRBV19|TRBJ2-2|-|-
CASSIDPPLRTHTGELFF
TGTGCCAGTAGTATAGATCCTCCCCTAAGGACTCACACCGGGGAGCTGTTTTTT
>TRBV18|TRBJ1-1|-|-
CASSQTGFQSEAFF
TGTGCCAGCTCACAAACAGGGTTTCAAAGTGAAGCTTTCTTT
>TRBV6-1|TRBJ1-1|-|-
CASSSPDPEAFF
TGTGCCAGTAGCAGCCCAGACCCTGAAGCTTTCTTT
>TRBV29-1|TRBJ2-7|-|TRBD1
CSANRGRNEQYF
TGCAGTGCAAACAGGGGCAGGAACGAGCAGTACTTC
>TRBV16|TRBJ2-2|-|TRBD1
CASSQSWTGATGELFF
TGTGCCAGCAGCCAATCGTGGACAGGGGCAACCGGGGAGCTGTTTTTT
>TRBV7-2|TRBJ1-5|-|TRBD1
CASSLSREAGGSSNQPQHF
TGTGCCAGCAGCTTATCGAGGGAGGCAGGGGGATCGAGCAATCAGCCCCAGCATTTT
>TRBV9|TRBJ2-3|-|TRBD2
CASSVVSGGEGTDTQYF
TGTGCCAGCAGCGTAGTTAGCGGGGGGGAAGGCACAGATACGCAGTATTTT
>TRBV6-5|TRBJ2-2|few|-
CASSYAGTGELFF
TGTGCCAGCAGTTACGCGGGCACCGGGGAGCTGTTTTTT
>TRBV9|TRBJ2-2|-|-
CASSVALGGTTGELFF
TGTGCCAGCAGCGTAGCTTTGGGGGGAACAACCGGGGAGCTGTTTTTT
>TRBV30|TRBJ2-5|-|-
CAWTLGLMGTQYF
TGTGCCTGGACTTTGGGACTTATGGGGACCCAGTACTTC
>TRBV7-7|TRBJ2-3|-|-
CASSLGDRMGTDTQYF
TGTGCTAGCAGCTTAGGCGACAGGATGGGCACAGATACGCAGTATTTT
>TRBV18|TRBJ2-5|-|TRBD2
CASSPGLAGTLPRETQYF
TGTGCCAGCTCACCGGGACTAGCGGGGACCCTCCCCCGGGAGACCCAGTACTTC
>TRBV5-4|TRBJ2-6|-|-
CASSSGGSGANVLTF
TGTGCCAGCAGCTCCGGAGGATCTGGGGCCAACGTCCTGACTTTC
>TRBV5-1|TRBJ1-6|-|-
CASSFLSNSPLHF
TGCGCCAGCAGCTTCCTGTCCAATTCACCCCTCCACTTT
>TRBV29-1|TRBJ2-3|-|TRBD2
CSVVAGDPDTDTQYF
TGCAGCGTTGTGGCGGGGGACCCGGACACAGATACGCAGTATTTT
>TRBV7-6|TRBJ2-2|-|TRBD1
CASSRDRAPDGELFF
TGTGCCAGCAGCCGGGACAGGGCTCCGGACGGGGAGCTGTTTTTT
>TRBV18|TRBJ1-2|-|TRBD1
CASSPAPPGQGYGYTF
TGTGCCAGCTCACCAGCCCCTCCGGGACAGGGATATGGCTACACCTTC